These 10 T cell receptor beta chains were sequenced from one sample in a study of Ad26.COV2.S vaccination and SARS-CoV-2 variants. Described treatment: 15 to 20 received Ad26.COV2.S at low or high dose, single or two shots; roughly five received placebo; per-sample allocation not given. On day 63 after the first injection, vaccine and placebo recipients gave samples. Profiled with immunoSEQ multiplex PCR; TCRdb holds only in-frame clones, not every one. Of about 250,000 clones in the sample, 70% to 90% are singletons; the top ten hold 2.9%. The sequencing used peripheral blood, collected in a trial of Ad26.COV2.S vaccine versus placebo. The origin of the receptors is a person between 18 and 65 years old who received the Ad26.COV2.S COVID-19 vaccine or a placebo.

The J gene is TRBJ2-2, the V gene TRBV19, with D perhaps TRBD2 (6 bases). The CDR3 length is 22 residues. The V end lost 1 base, the J end lost 6 bases, and 33 bases lay between the germline ends. Germline-derived CDR1 and CDR2 are LNHDA and SQIVND (reference sequence). This CDR3 is CASSIASLWSARDQTRPGELFF. The CDR3, as DNA: TGTGCCAGTAGTATAGCCTCCCTGTGGTCTGCCAGGGACCAGACTAGACCCGGGGAGCTGTTTTTT.

The chain combines TRBV6-4 with TRBJ2-5; 8 bases match TRBD2. Trimming cost V 0 bases and J 4 bases; bases outside gene matches: 4. Germline V gene sequence: CDR1 MRHNA, CDR2 SNTAGT. This CDR3 contains 15 residues. In DNA form, the CDR3 reads TGTGCCAGCAGTGACTCAATCGGGGGGGTAGAGACCCAGTACTTC. Translated: CASSDSIGGVETQYF.

A single count supports this clone. The chain joins TRBV6-5 to TRBJ2-2; D is undetermined. V was pared by 9 bases and J by 1 base, with 12 bases between. CDR1 and CDR2 from the germline V gene are MNHEY and SVGAGI. The CDR3 is 14 residues long. CDR3: CASKGLRNTGELFF. CDR3 in DNA: TGTGCCAGTAAGGGTTTAAGGAACACCGGGGAGCTGTTTTTT.

J is TRBJ1-2 and V is TRBV19, with D perhaps TRBD1 (6 bases). V lost 5 bases, J lost 4 bases, and 17 bases lay in between. The CDR3 contains 15 residues. CDR1 and CDR2 (germline): LNHDA, SQIVND (reference sequence). The CDR3 region is CASSPTGTSIYGYTF. The CDR3, as DNA: TGTGCCAGTAGTCCTACCGGGACATCAATCTATGGCTACACCTTC.

The chain uses TRBV10-3 and TRBJ2-1; D perhaps matches TRBD1 (5 bases). The V end was cut by 0 bases, the J end by 4 bases, with 7 bases between. The length of the CDR3 is 14 residues. Germline V gives CDR1 ENHRY, CDR2 SYGVKD. The CDR3 is CAISESQGYNEQFF. DNA of the CDR3: TGTGCCATCAGTGAGTCCCAGGGTTACAATGAGCAGTTCTTC.

The J gene is TRBJ2-1, the V gene TRBV27; 13 nucleotides align to TRBD2. The germline V gene encodes CDR1 MNHEY and CDR2 SMNVEV (reference sequence). The V and J ends lost 5 bases and 7 bases, in that order; junction bases with no gene match: 5. This CDR3 is built from 15 residues. CDR3 coding DNA: TGTGCCAGCAGTACCGGGACTAGCGGGGTTAATGAGCAGTTCTTC. It codes for CASSTGTSGVNEQFF.

The genes are TRBV7-2 and TRBJ2-1, with 12 bases matching TRBD2. With 3 bases clipped from V and 5 bases from J, the junction kept 11 bases outside the gene matches. The CDR3 has 18 residues. Germline V gene sequence: CDR1 SGHTA, CDR2 FQGNSA. CDR3 coding DNA: TGTGCCAGCAGCTTTATTGCGACTAGCGGGAGAAAAAACAATGAGCAGTTCTTC. It yields the protein CASSFIATSGRKNNEQFF.

The chain is built from TRBV19 and TRBJ2-1; D assignment may be TRBD1 or TRBD2 (6 bases each). V was trimmed by 2 bases and J by 2 bases, leaving 10 bases between them. The germline V gene has CDR1 LNHDA and CDR2 SQIVND (reference sequence). The CDR3 runs to 15 residues. CDR3 in DNA: TGTGCCAGTAGTATATTGGGGGGCCCCTACAATGAGCAGTTCTTC. Translated, it gives CASSILGGPYNEQFF. Complete variable domain (other parts from reference TRBV19 and TRBJ2-1): DGGITQSPKYLFRKEGQNVTLSCEQNLNHDAMYWYRQDPGQGLRLIYYSQIVNDFQKGDIAEGYSVSREKKESFPLTVTSAQKNPTAFYLCASSILGGPYNEQFFGPGTRLTVL.

The V gene is TRBV7-5, the J gene TRBJ2-3; the table names TRBD2, a call not compared with the DNA. TRBV7-5 is recorded as a pseudogene. There are 18 residues in the CDR3. CDR3 in DNA: TGTGCCAGAAGGTTGGGACTAGCGGGGATAAGTTGCACAGATACGCAGTATTTT. It codes for CARRLGLAGISCTDTQYF.

The rearrangement links TRBV30 to TRBJ1-5; 10 nucleotides match TRBD1. V was pared by 1 base and J by 3 bases, with 6 bases of the junction left unmatched. CDR1 is GTSNPN and CDR2 is SVGIG in the germline V gene (reference sequence). The CDR3 runs 16 residues. The CDR3 bases are TGTGCCTGGAGTGCCTTGACAGGGGGCATCAATCAGCCCCAGCATTTT. Amino acid sequence: CAWSALTGGINQPQHF.